What follows is one T cell receptor (beta chain) and its context. The data are from a study of T cells in Graves' hyperthyroidism and ophthalmopathy. Study at large: At initial diagnosis, before any treatment had begun, peripheral blood was obtained.

In germline, CDR1 is WNHNN, CDR2 SYGVQD (reference sequence). The CDR3 has 14 amino acids. J gave up 8 bases and V 8 bases, and 10 bases lay outside the gene matches. Calling Graves' hyperthyroidism stable meant ophthalmopathy did not progress within 18 months. Using RNA transcripts as the source, TCR beta CDR3 regions were amplified. The HTBI primer set served for first-round RT-PCR of the TCR CDR3. TCRdb re-analysed the multiplex PCR reads in MiXCR, keeping a single row per CDR3 protein. The repertoire holds about 570,000 distinct CDR3 sequences, with around 15% as singletons. The sequence was obtained from a middle-aged woman with Graves' hyperthyroidism. Input material: blood. This rearrangement joins TRBV10-1 to TRBJ2-1; 9 bases fit TRBD2. CDR3 in DNA: TGCGCCAGCGGGGCGGGAGGGGTATCTGATGAGCAGTTCTTC. Encoded protein: CASGAGGVSDEQFF.